This entry features one TCR beta chain sequence. This specimen comes from a study of blood T cell repertoires in COVID-19. The CDR3 is made up of 14 amino acids. V shed 1 base and J 7 bases; nucleotides not matched to a gene: 1. Germline-derived CDR1 and CDR2 are LGHDT and YNNKEL (reference sequence). Per the study methods: Reference gene primer amplification gave estimated nucleated cell counts. Assay used: immunoSEQ multiplex PCR; TCRdb lists only in-frame clones, some missing. V, J and clone size were drawn from that table, and D and trimming were deduced from the DNA. This table has about 89,000 clones, more than 60% appearing once.

Sequenced sample: peripheral blood. The V and J genes are TRBV3-1 (or the pseudogene TRBV3-2) and TRBJ2-3; 11 bases fit TRBD2. The sequence came from a human donor in a cohort sampled during active COVID-19. The CDR3 DNA sequence: TGTGCCAGCAGCCAAGGACTAGCGGGGAATACGCAGTATTTT. This translates into CASSQGLAGNTQYF.